This T cell receptor beta chain was obtained from a study of CD8 T cells in Susac syndrome. Germline CDR1 is SGHAT and CDR2 is FQNNGV. The CDR3 contains 20 residues. The J segment lost 4 bases and the V segment lost 5 bases, leaving 16 bases of the junction unmatched. It was with random hexamers that about 0.45 to 1 ug RNA was reverse transcribed. MiXCR, applied by TCRdb to the immunoSEQ multiplex PCR reads, yields one record per CDR3 protein. The repertoire has around 170,000 distinct CDR3 sequences, nearly 97% of them found once; the top ten carry approximately 0.098%. The gene calls are TRBV11-2 and TRBJ2-3; TRBD2 matches at 15 bases. Source material: CD4+ T cells from PBMCs. The sequence was collected from a human donor with Susac syndrome. CDR3 coding DNA: TGTGCCAGCAGCAACACAGCGGGGACTAGCGGGGGGACTCCGGCAGATACGCAGTATTTT. Protein product: CASSNTAGTSGGTPADTQYF.